These 23 T cell receptor beta chains originate from one sample sequenced in a study of human CD4 T cells and Enterobacteriaceae. Measured with immunoSEQ multiplex PCR; TCRdb has only the in-frame clones, and not every one. The repertoire has tens of thousands of clones, around 80% of them found once; the top ten carry 0.9% to 1%. The memory gate held CD4+ cells that were not CD45RA+CCR7+CD95- naive cells, over 98% pure. Sequencing input: memory CD4+ T cells from blood. Receptor source: a human donor in good health.

This clone came up once. The chain is built from TRBV28 and TRBJ1-2, with a possible D match to TRBD1 (5 bases). Trimming took 5 bases from V and 7 from J, leaving 20 bases between them. The CDR3 loop spans 15 amino acids. Germline V gene sequence: CDR1 MDHEN, CDR2 SYDVKM. The CDR3 sequence is CASSPEDTRTGGYTF. The CDR3 bases are TGTGCCAGCAGTCCCGAGGACACCCGAACGGGTGGCTACACCTTC.

This clone showed up just once. J is TRBJ2-7 and V is TRBV27, with D perhaps matching TRBD1 (5 bases). Per germline, CDR1 MNHEY and CDR2 SMNVEV (reference sequence). The CDR3 runs to 13 residues. Trimming pared 8 bases from V and 2 bases from J, leaving 13 bases between. CDR3 DNA: TGTGCCAGCTGGGGCCCTCGTCCCTACGAGCAGTACTTC. Amino acids: CASWGPRPYEQYF.

The chain is built from TRBV11-2 and TRBJ2-2, with D possibly called TRBD1 or TRBD2 (5 bases each). Trimming stripped 5 bases from V and 9 bases from J, with 16 bases between. The CDR3 has 14 amino acids. Per germline, CDR1 SGHAT and CDR2 FQNNGV. The CDR3 nucleotides are TGTGCCAGCAGCGAGGGGTGGGCCCATTGGGAGCTGTTTTTT. It encodes CASSEGWAHWELFF.

The V and J genes are TRBV5-1 and TRBJ2-7, with TRBD1 matching 7 bases. The CDR3 extends over 16 amino acids. V was pared by 3 bases and J by 1 base, with 10 bases of the junction left unmatched. Germline V gives CDR1 SGHRS, CDR2 YFSETQ. The DNA for the CDR3 is TGCGCCAGCAGCTCCGCCCCGACAGGGTCATCCTACGAGCAGTACTTC. Protein: CASSSAPTGSSYEQYF.

Comment on this clone: The conserved phenylalanine or tryptophan is not found at the CDR3 terminus, so this likely reflects a read error. The limits of the CDR3 on the DNA are not certain, so only TCRdb's listed CDR3 is given. The gene calls are TRBV10-1 and TRBJ2-7; the table's D call, TRBD2, was not checked against the DNA. The CDR3 totals 10 residues, both ends included. Germline values: CDR1 WNHNN, CDR2 SYGVQD (reference sequence). CDR3 protein: CARRNIAGGL.

This clone was recorded once. The chain employs TRBV30 and TRBJ1-2; no firm D call. CDR1 GTSNPN and CDR2 SVGIG come from the germline V gene (reference sequence). V was pared by 5 bases and J by 4 bases, with 11 bases between. The CDR3 extends over 12 amino acids. CDR3 residues: CAWEGGSYGYTF. The CDR3 DNA is TGTGCCTGGGAGGGAGGGTCCTATGGCTACACCTTC.

This chain links TRBV2 with TRBJ2-1, with 8 bases matching TRBD2. The V segment lost 8 bases and the J segment 5 bases; nucleotides outside the gene matches: 17. The CDR3 totals 17 residues. From germline, CDR1 is SNHLY and CDR2 FYNNEI. In nucleotides, the CDR3 is TGTGCCAGCTTTCTCGGCTTAGCGGGACTAGGGAACAATGAGCAGTTCTTC. It encodes CASFLGLAGLGNNEQFF.

The chain combines TRBV21-1 with TRBJ1-2. TRBV21-1 is labeled a pseudogene. The CDR3 totals 11 residues. The CDR3 is CASSKGDGYTF. DNA of the CDR3: TGTGCCAGCAGCAAAGGGGATGGCTACACCTTC.

The chain joins TRBV28 to TRBJ1-5; 9 nucleotides line up with TRBD1. This CDR3 spans 16 amino acids. V trimming: 1 base; J trimming: 4 bases; junction bases outside the gene matches: 5. The germline V gene encodes CDR1 MDHEN and CDR2 SYDVKM. The CDR3 here is CASSLSGTGNNQPQHF. In DNA form, the CDR3 reads TGTGCCAGCAGTTTATCAGGGACAGGGAATAATCAGCCCCAGCATTTT.

The chain has TRBV27 and TRBJ2-7; no firm D call. CDR3 size: 13 residues. In germline, CDR1 is MNHEY, CDR2 SMNVEV (reference sequence). The V and J ends lost 5 bases and 0 bases respectively, with 8 bases between them. The CDR3 region has the DNA TGTGCCAGCAGTAGAGTCGGCTCCTACGAGCAGTACTTC. It yields the protein CASSRVGSYEQYF.

The gene calls are TRBV30 and TRBJ2-7; D is undetermined. The germline gives CDR1 GTSNPN, CDR2 SVGIG (reference sequence). The CDR3 loop spans 13 amino acids. The V gene lost 0 bases and the J gene lost 7 bases, with 13 bases spanning the gap. The CDR3 is CAWSVLGGREQYF. For the CDR3, the DNA is TGTGCCTGGAGTGTACTCGGTGGTCGTGAGCAGTACTTC.

This clone came up once. V gene TRBV11-3 combines with J gene TRBJ2-1; maybe TRBD2 (5 bases). CDR1 and CDR2 (germline): SGHNT, YENEEA. The V and J ends lost 7 bases and 6 bases respectively, with 16 bases between them. The CDR3 extends over 14 amino acids. The CDR3 spells CASKPPREGNEQFF. The CDR3 coding sequence is TGTGCCAGCAAACCCCCCAGAGAGGGCAATGAGCAGTTCTTC. Full variable domain (missing parts from reference TRBV11-3 and TRBJ2-1): EAGVVQSPRYKIIEKKQPVAFWCNPISGHNTLYWYLQNLGQGPELLIRYENEEAVDDSQLPKDRFSAERLKGVDSTLKIQPAELGDSAVYLCASKPPREGNEQFFGPGTRLTVL.

The chain couples TRBV7-6 to TRBJ2-7; TRBD1 is a possible D gene (6 bases). V lost 3 bases and J 6 bases, leaving 15 bases between the germline ends. The CDR3 spans 14 residues. The germline V gene encodes CDR1 SGHVS and CDR2 FNYEAQ. CDR3 sequence: CASSLSPGEGEQYF. CDR3 bases: TGTGCCAGCAGCTTGAGTCCAGGGGAAGGCGAGCAGTACTTC.

The gene calls are TRBV4-2 and TRBJ1-2; no clear D gene. The CDR3 has 12 residues. V was shortened by 1 base and J by 2 bases, with 2 bases between the two germline ends. The germline gives CDR1 LGHNA, CDR2 YNFKEQ. CDR3 sequence (DNA): TGTGCCAGCAGCCAAGGCAACTATGGCTACACCTTC. It specifies CASSQGNYGYTF.

This clone has just one count. The chain couples TRBV27 to TRBJ1-4, with 7 bases matching TRBD1. Germline values: CDR1 MNHEY, CDR2 SMNVEV (reference sequence). There are 18 residues in the CDR3. With V trimmed by 10 bases and J by 8 bases, 25 bases remained unmatched. CDR3 protein: CATPDRDSGRCRVEKLFF. CDR3 nucleotide sequence: TGTGCCACCCCAGACCGGGACAGCGGACGCTGCCGCGTCGAAAAACTGTTTTTT.

This chain links TRBV20-1 with TRBJ1-2, with D unresolved. Trimming removed 4 bases from V and 3 bases from J, with 6 bases in between. The CDR3 has 11 residues. Germline CDR1 and CDR2: DFQATT and SNEGSKA (reference sequence). CDR3 sequence: CSAKVDYGYTF. The CDR3 bases are TGCAGTGCTAAGGTAGACTATGGCTACACCTTC.

The chain employs TRBV25-1 and TRBJ2-3; 8 nucleotides agree with TRBD2. Unmatched junction bases numbered 13, after V lost 6 bases and J lost 2 bases. Germline V gene data show CDR1 as MGHDK and CDR2 as SYGVNS. The CDR3 runs to 17 residues. In DNA, the CDR3 is TGTGCCAGCAGAAATAGGTTAGCGGGAAGCATCACAGATACGCAGTATTTT. It codes for CASRNRLAGSITDTQYF.

The gene calls are TRBV6-1 and TRBJ1-3; 11 bases are shared with TRBD1. This CDR3 has 15 residues. The junction had 4 bases not matched to a gene; V was cut back by 5 bases and J by 4 bases. Looked up from germline, CDR1 is MNHNS and CDR2 is SASEGT. The CDR3 reads CASSSGQGDGNTIYF. Written as DNA, the CDR3 is TGTGCCAGCAGTTCGGGACAGGGGGACGGAAACACCATATATTTT.

The chain carries TRBV14 and TRBJ2-1, with D unresolved. The CDR3 runs 13 residues. The V and J ends lost 2 bases and 9 bases respectively, with 11 bases between them. Germline loops: CDR1 SGHDN, CDR2 FVKESK. CDR3 sequence (DNA): TGTGCCAGCAGCCAATTTCTTTCGACTGAGCAGTTCTTC. This codes for CASSQFLSTEQFF.

The chain is built from TRBV5-1 and TRBJ1-3; 7 bases are a match to TRBD1. The germline gives CDR1 SGHRS, CDR2 YFSETQ. Losses at the gene ends were 6 bases for V and 4 bases for J; bases not matched to a gene: 7. CDR3 size: 14 residues. The CDR3 DNA is TGCGCCAGCACCGAACCAGGGGGAGGAAACACCATATATTTT. Residues: CASTEPGGGNTIYF.

The gene calls are TRBV11-2 and TRBJ2-5, with D maybe TRBD2 (6 bases). Looked up from germline, CDR1 is SGHAT and CDR2 is FQNNGV. This CDR3 is 13 amino acids long. V was shortened by 5 bases and J by 3 bases, with 10 bases between the two germline ends. CDR3: CASSRTMKETQYF. The CDR3 DNA reads TGTGCCAGCAGCAGGACTATGAAAGAGACCCAGTACTTC.

The V gene is TRBV10-3, the J gene TRBJ1-2; 8 nucleotides align to TRBD1. The V and J ends lost 3 bases and 5 bases, in that order; junction bases with no gene match: 2. Per the germline V gene, CDR1 is ENHRY and CDR2 is SYGVKD. The CDR3 is made up of 13 amino acids. The CDR3 protein is CAISEGTGYGYTF. CDR3 sequence (DNA): TGTGCCATCAGTGAAGGGACAGGATATGGCTACACCTTC.

The chain carries TRBV10-2 and TRBJ2-1, with 10 bases that match TRBD2. Losses at the gene ends were 5 bases for V and 6 bases for J; bases not matched to a gene: 1. The CDR3 runs 13 residues. The germline gives CDR1 WSHSY, CDR2 SAAADI. The CDR3 reads CASSSGGVNEQFF. DNA for the CDR3: TGCGCCAGCAGTAGCGGGGGGGTCAATGAGCAGTTCTTC.